This TCR beta chain was obtained from a study of T cell repertoires in cytomegalovirus infection. Turning to the study itself: Newly reported HLA-C-restricted and thoroughly characterized HLA-B-restricted CMV epitopes were employed. It was the public TCR beta signatures that indicated both CMV infection and matching HLA type. Points from the study as a whole: Based on cumulative public TCR beta family frequency, carriers of CMV plus the relevant HLA were identified. It was HLA-C-restricted CMV-specific TCR beta clonotypes that dominated the response ex vivo.

Details on this clonotype: The antigen is unknown.

TCRdb redid the calling of the reads with MiXCR, one entry per CDR3 protein. This table has roughly 500,000 distinct CDR3 sequences, under 45% appearing once. The germline V gene encodes CDR1 DFQATT and CDR2 SNEGSKA (reference sequence). The CDR3 length is 14 residues. The J segment lost 5 bases and the V segment lost 5 bases, leaving 5 bases of the junction unmatched. The gene calls are TRBV20-1 and TRBJ2-1; 11 bases map to TRBD2. The sequence came from a human donor in good health (CMV status not recorded). Some clones in this sample may be carry-over from other donors' samples. The sequencing used cultured PBMCs, collected from culture after CMV antigen stimulation. The CDR3 DNA reads TGCAGTGCTGGGGGACTAGCGGAGAACAATGAGCAGTTCTTC. Translated: CSAGGLAENNEQFF.